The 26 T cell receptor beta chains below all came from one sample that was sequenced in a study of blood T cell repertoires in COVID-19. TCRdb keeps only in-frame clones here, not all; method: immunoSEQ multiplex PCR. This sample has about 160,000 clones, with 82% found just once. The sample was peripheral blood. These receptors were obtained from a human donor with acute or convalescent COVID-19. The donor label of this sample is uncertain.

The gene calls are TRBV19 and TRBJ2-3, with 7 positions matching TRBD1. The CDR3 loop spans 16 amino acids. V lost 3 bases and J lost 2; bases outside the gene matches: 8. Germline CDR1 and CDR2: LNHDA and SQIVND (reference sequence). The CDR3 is CASSIDRVGYTDTQYF. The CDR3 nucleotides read TGTGCCAGTAGTATCGACAGGGTGGGATACACAGATACGCAGTATTTT. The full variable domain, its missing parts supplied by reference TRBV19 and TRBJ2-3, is DGGITQSPKYLFRKEGQNVTLSCEQNLNHDAMYWYRQDPGQGLRLIYYSQIVNDFQKGDIAEGYSVSREKKESFPLTVTSAQKNPTAFYLCASSIDRVGYTDTQYFGPGTRLTVL.

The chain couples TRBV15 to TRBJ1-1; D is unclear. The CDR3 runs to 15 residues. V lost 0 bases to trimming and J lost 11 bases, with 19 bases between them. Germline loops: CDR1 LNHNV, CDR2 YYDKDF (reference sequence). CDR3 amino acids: CATSRDMTPTRRAFF. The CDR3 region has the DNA TGTGCCACCAGCAGAGATATGACCCCCACCCGGAGGGCTTTCTTT.

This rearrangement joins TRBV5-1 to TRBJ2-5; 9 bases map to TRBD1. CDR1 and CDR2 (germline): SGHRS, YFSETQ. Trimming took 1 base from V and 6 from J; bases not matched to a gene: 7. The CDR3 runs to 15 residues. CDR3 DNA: TGCGCCAGCAGCTTGATACAGGGGGCGGAGAAGACCCAGTACTTC. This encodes CASSLIQGAEKTQYF.

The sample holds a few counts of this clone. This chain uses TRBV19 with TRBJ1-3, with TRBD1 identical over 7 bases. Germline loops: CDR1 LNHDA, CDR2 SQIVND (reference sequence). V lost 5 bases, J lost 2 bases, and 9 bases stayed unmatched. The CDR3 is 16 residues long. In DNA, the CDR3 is TGTGCCAGTAGTCCTCACAGGGGTTCAACTGGAAACACCATATATTTT. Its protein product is CASSPHRGSTGNTIYF.

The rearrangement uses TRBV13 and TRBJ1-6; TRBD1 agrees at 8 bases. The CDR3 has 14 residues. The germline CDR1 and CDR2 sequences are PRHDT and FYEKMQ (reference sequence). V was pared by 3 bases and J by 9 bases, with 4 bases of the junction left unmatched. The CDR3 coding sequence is TGTGCCAGCAGCTTGGGAGACAGGGGTTCACCCCTCCACTTT. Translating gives CASSLGDRGSPLHF. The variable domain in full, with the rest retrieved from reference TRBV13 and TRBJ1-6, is AAGVIQSPRHLIKEKRETATLKCYPIPRHDTVYWYQQGPGQDPQFLISFYEKMQSDKGSIPDRFSAQQFSDYHSELNMSSLELGDSALYFCASSLGDRGSPLHFGNGTRLTVT.

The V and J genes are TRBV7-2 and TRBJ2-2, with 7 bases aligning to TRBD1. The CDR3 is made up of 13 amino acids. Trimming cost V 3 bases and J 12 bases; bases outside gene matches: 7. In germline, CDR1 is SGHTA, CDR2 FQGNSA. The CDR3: CASSLPPGQQLFF. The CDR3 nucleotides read TGTGCCAGCAGCTTGCCCCCGGGACAGCAGCTGTTTTTT. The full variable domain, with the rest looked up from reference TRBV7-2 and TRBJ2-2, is GAGVSQSPSNKVTEKGKDVELRCDPISGHTALYWYRQSLGQGLEFLIYFQGNSAPDKSGLPSDRFSAERTGGSVSTLTIQRTQQEDSAVYLCASSLPPGQQLFFGEGSRLTVL.

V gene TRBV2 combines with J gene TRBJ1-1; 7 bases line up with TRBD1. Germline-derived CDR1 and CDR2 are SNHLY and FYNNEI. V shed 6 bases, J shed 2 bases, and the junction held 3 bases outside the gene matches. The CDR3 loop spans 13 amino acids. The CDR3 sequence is CASSGQANTEAFF. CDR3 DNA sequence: TGTGCCAGCAGCGGACAGGCCAACACTGAAGCTTTCTTT. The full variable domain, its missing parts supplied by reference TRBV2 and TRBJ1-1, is EPEVTQTPSHQVTQMGQEVILRCVPISNHLYFYWYRQILGQKVEFLVSFYNNEISEKSEIFDDQFSVERPDGSNFTLKIRSTKLEDSAMYFCASSGQANTEAFFGQGTRLTVV.

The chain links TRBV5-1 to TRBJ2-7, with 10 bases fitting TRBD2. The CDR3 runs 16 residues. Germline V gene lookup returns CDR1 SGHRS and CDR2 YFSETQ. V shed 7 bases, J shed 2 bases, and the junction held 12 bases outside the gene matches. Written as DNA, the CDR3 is TGCGCCAGCTCTGGGCGCCCCAGCGGGGGGGCCTACGAGCAGTACTTC. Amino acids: CASSGRPSGGAYEQYF.

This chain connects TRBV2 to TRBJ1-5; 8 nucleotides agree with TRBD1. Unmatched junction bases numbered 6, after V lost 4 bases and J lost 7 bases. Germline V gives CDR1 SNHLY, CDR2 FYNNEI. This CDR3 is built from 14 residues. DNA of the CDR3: TGTGCCAGCAGTGTGCAGGGGGCTCGCCAGCCCCAGCATTTT. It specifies CASSVQGARQPQHF.

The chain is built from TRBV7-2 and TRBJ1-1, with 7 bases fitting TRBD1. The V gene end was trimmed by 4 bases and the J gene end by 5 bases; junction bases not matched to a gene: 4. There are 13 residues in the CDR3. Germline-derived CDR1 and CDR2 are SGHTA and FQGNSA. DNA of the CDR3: TGTGCCAGCAGCTCACAGGGGTTAACTGAAGCTTTCTTT. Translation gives CASSSQGLTEAFF. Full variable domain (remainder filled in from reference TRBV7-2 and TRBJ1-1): GAGVSQSPSNKVTEKGKDVELRCDPISGHTALYWYRQSLGQGLEFLIYFQGNSAPDKSGLPSDRFSAERTGGSVSTLTIQRTQQEDSAVYLCASSSQGLTEAFFGQGTRLTVV.

The CDR3 reads CASSLVVRASNEKLFF. The CDR3 bases are TGTGCCAGCAGCTTAGTTGTCAGGGCCTCTAATGAAAAACTGTTTTTT. The chain is built from TRBV7-6 and TRBJ1-4, with D possibly matching TRBD1 (5 bases). With 1 base removed from V and 3 bases from J, the gap between germline ends came to 12 bases. The CDR3 sequence is 16 residues long. Germline CDR1 reads SGHVS; CDR2 reads FNYEAQ.

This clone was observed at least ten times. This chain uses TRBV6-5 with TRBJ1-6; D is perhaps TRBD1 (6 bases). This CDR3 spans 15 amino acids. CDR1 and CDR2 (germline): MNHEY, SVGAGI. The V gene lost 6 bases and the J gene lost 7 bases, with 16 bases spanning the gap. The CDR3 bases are TGTGCCAGCAGCCAACAGGGTTCAGGCAATTCACCCCTCCACTTT. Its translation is CASSQQGSGNSPLHF.

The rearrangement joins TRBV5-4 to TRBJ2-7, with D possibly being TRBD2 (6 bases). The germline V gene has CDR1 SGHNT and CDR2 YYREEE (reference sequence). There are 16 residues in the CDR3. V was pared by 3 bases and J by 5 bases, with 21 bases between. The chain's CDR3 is CASSSWDFPKVDEQYF. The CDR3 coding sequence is TGTGCCAGCAGCTCCTGGGACTTCCCCAAAGTAGACGAGCAGTACTTC.

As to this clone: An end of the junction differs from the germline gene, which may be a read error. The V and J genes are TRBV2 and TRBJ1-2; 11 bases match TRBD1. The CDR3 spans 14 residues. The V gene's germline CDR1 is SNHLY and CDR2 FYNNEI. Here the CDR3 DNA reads TGTGCCAGCAGTTCCGGGACAGGGGGATATGGCTGCACCTTC. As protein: CASSSGTGGYGCTF.

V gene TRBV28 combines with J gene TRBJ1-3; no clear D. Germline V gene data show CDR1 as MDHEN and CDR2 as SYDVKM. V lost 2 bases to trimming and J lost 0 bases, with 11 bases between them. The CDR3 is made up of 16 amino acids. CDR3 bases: TGTGCCAGCAGTTTACCCGGGGATACCTCTGGAAACACCATATATTTT. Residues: CASSLPGDTSGNTIYF.

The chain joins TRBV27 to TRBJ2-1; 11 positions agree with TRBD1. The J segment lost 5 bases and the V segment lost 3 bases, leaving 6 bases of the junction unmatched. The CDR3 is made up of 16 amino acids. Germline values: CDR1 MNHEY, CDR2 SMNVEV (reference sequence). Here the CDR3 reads CASSFLDRGLNNEQFF. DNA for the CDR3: TGTGCCAGCAGTTTTCTGGACAGGGGGCTTAACAATGAGCAGTTCTTC.

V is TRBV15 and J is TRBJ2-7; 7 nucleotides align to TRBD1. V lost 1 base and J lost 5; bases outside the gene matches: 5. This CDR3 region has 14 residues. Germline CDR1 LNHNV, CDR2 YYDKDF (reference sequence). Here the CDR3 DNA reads TGTGCCACCAGCAGAGGTGGGACAGATAACGAGCAGTACTTC. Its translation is CATSRGGTDNEQYF. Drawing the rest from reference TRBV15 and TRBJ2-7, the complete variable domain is DAMVIQNPRYQVTQFGKPVTLSCSQTLNHNVMYWYQQKSSQAPKLLFHYYDKDFNNEADTPDNFQSRRPNTSFCFLDIRSPGLGDTAMYLCATSRGGTDNEQYFGPGTRLTVT.

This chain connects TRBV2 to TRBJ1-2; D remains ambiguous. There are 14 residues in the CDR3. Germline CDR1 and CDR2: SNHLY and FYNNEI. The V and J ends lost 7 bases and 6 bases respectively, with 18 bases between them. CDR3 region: CASTASRAGNGYTF. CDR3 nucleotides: TGTGCCAGCACTGCGAGTCGGGCGGGGAATGGCTACACCTTC.

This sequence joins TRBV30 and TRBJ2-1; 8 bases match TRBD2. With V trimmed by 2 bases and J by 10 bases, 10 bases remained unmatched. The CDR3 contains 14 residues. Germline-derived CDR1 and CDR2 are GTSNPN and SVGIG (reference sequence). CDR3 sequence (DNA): TGTGCCTGGAGTCGGGCGGGGGGCTCCCCCGAGCAGTTCTTC. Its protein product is CAWSRAGGSPEQFF.

CDR3 region: CASSVGLGFRGRETQYF. In DNA, the CDR3 is TGTGCCAGCAGCGTAGGGCTTGGCTTTCGGGGTCGAGAGACCCAGTACTTC. The genes are TRBV9 and TRBJ2-5; D perhaps matches TRBD2 (5 bases). Germline V gene lookup returns CDR1 SGDLS and CDR2 YYNGEE. Trimming took 0 bases from V and 4 from J, leaving 19 bases between them. The CDR3 runs to 17 residues.

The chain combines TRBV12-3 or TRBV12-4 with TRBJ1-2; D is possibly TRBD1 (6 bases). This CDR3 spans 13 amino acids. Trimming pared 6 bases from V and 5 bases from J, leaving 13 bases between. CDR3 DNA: TGTGCCAGCAGGCAGGGGACGGTGTATGGCTACACCTTC. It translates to CASRQGTVYGYTF.

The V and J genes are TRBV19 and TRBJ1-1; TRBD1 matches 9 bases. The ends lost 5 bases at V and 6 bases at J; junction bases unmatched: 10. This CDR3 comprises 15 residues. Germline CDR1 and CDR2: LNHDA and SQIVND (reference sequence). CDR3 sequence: CASSGGGQGKSEAFF. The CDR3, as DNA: TGTGCCAGTAGTGGGGGGGGACAGGGTAAGTCTGAAGCTTTCTTT.

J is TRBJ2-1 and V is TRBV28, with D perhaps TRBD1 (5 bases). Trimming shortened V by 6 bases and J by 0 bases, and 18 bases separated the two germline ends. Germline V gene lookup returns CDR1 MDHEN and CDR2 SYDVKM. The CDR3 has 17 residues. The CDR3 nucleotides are TGTGCCAGCAGCCGAGCTACAGGCGCCAGCTCCTACAATGAGCAGTTCTTC. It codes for CASSRATGASSYNEQFF.

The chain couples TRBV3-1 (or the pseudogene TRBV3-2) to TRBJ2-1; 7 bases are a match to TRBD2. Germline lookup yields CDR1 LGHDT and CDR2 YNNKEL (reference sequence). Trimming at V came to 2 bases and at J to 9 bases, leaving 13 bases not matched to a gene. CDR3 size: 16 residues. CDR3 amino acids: CASSQQWGGSAGEQFF. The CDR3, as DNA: TGTGCCAGCAGCCAACAGTGGGGGGGTTCGGCAGGTGAGCAGTTCTTC.

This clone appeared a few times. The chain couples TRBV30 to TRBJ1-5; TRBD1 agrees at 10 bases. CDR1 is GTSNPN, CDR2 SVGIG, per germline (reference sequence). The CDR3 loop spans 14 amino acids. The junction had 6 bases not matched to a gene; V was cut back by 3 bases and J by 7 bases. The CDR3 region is CAWSRDRGRQPQHF. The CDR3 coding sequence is TGTGCCTGGAGCAGGGACAGGGGAAGGCAGCCCCAGCATTTT.

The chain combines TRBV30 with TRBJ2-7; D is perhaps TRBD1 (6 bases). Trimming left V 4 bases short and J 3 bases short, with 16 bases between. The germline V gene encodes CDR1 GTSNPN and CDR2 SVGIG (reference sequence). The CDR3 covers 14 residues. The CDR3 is CAWKAAGGYYEQYF. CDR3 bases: TGTGCCTGGAAGGCAGCTGGGGGCTACTACGAGCAGTACTTC.